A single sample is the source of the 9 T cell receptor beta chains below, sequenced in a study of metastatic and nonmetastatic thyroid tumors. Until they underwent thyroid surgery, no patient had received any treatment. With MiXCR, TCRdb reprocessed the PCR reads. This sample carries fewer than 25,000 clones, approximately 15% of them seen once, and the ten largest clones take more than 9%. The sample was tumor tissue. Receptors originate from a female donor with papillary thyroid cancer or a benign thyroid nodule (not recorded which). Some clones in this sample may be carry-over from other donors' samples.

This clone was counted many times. The CDR3 bases are TGCAGCGTTGGGGGGGTTGGGGGGGAGCTGTTTTTT. It is translated as CSVGGVGGELFF. The rearrangement uses TRBV29-1 and TRBJ2-2, with D possibly matching TRBD2 (6 bases). The germline V gene has CDR1 SQVTM and CDR2 ANQGSEA. The germline V and J ends were trimmed by 4 bases and 8 bases, with 11 bases remaining between them. There are 12 residues in the CDR3.

CDR3: CASSALGRSNTEAFF. CDR3 in DNA: TGTGCCAGCAGTGCCCTAGGGCGGTCGAACACTGAAGCTTTCTTT. The chain recombines TRBV12-3 or TRBV12-4 with TRBJ1-1; D gene uncertain. There are 15 residues in the CDR3. Trimming took 5 bases from V and 1 from J, leaving 14 bases between them.

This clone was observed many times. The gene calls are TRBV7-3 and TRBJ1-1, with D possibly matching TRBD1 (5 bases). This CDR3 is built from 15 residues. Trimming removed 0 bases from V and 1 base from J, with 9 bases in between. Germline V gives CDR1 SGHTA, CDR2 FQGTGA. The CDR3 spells CASSLTGDPNTEAFF. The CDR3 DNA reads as TGTGCCAGCAGCTTAACAGGGGACCCGAACACTGAAGCTTTCTTT.

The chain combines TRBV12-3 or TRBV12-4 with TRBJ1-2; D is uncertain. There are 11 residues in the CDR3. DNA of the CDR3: TGTTTCAGCAGTCTCGCGGGGGGCTACACCTTC. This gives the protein CFSSLAGGYTF.

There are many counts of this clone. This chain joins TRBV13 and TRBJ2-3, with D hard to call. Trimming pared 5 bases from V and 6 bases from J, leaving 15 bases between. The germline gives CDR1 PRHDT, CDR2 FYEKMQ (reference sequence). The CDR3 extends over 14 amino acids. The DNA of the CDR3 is TGTGCCAGCAGCCCAACATACACACGGGATACGCAGTATTTT. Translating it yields CASSPTYTRDTQYF.

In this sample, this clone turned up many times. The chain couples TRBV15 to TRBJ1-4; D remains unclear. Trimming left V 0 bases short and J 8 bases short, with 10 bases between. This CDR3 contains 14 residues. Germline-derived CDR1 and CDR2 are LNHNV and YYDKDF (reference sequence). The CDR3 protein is CATSRDARAEKLFF. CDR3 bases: TGTGCCACCAGCAGAGATGCTAGGGCAGAAAAACTGTTTTTT.

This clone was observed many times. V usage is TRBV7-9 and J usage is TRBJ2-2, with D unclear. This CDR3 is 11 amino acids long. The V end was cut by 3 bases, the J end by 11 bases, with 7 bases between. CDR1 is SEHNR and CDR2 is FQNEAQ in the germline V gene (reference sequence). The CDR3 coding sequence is TGTGCCAGCAGCTTCCGATTTGAGCTGTTTTTT. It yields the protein CASSFRFELFF.

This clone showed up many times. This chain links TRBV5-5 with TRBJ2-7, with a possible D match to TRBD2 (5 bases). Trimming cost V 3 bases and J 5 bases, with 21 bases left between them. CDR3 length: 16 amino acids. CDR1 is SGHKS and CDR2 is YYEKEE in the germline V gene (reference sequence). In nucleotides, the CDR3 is TGTGCCAGCAGCTCGAAAGTGGGGTGGTTCGGGGACGAGCAGTACTTC. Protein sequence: CASSSKVGWFGDEQYF.

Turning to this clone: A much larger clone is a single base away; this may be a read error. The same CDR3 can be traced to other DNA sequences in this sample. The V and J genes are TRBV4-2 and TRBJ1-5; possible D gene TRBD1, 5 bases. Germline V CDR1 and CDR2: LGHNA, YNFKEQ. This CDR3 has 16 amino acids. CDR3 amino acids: CASSQDTGMGDQPQHF. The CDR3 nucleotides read TGTGCCAGCAGTCAAGATACAGGAATGGGTGACCAGCCCCAGCATTTT.